This T cell receptor beta chain emerged from a study of spatial heterogeneity in lung cancer. Whole-study results and caveats: Blood contained ubiquitous expanded tumor TCRs more at resection than at follow-up.

This clonotype was counted many times. No antigen is known for it. TCR cDNA molecules were tagged individually, and each one carried a unique molecular identifier. MiXCR, applied by TCRdb to the 5' RACE reads, yields one record per CDR3 protein. The data show roughly 48,000 distinct CDR3 sequences, around 5.2% seen once. Germline trimming cut 0 bases from V and 12 bases from J; bases unmatched to any gene: 14. The germline V gene encodes CDR1 KGHSH and CDR2 LQKENI. The length of the CDR3 is 16 residues. The time point here: sample taken at primary tumor resection. Sequencing covered unsorted whole RNA taken from tumor, nontumor lung or frozen PBMC. The approximately 70 donors had untreated early-stage non-small cell lung cancer.

The sample in question was PBMCs, obtained at surgery. The V gene is TRBV18, the J gene TRBJ2-1, with TRBD2 matching 7 bases. The origin of this receptor is a male donor with early-stage non-small cell lung cancer. CDR3 loop: CASSPPGIAGNSVQFF. In DNA form, the CDR3 reads TGTGCCAGCTCACCACCTGGGATAGCGGGTAATTCGGTGCAGTTCTTC. Using reference TRBV18 and TRBJ2-1 for the parts outside the CDR3, the full variable domain is NAGVMQNPRHLVRRRGQEARLRCSPMKGHSHVYWYRQLPEEGLKFMVYLQKENIIDESGMPKERFSAEFPKEGPSILRIQQVVRGDSAAYFCASSPPGIAGNSVQFFGPGTRLTVL.